This T cell receptor beta chain stems from a study of Ad26.COV2.S vaccination and SARS-CoV-2 variants. Overall study context: Administration of Ad26.COV2.S was intramuscular, either once or twice 56 days apart. The study, taken as a whole, reports: Placebo recipients and vaccine recipients were similar in non-spike TCR breadth. Substantial post-vaccination breadth of spike-specific CD8+ and CD4+ T cell responses was reported.

Sample treatment: 15 to 20 received Ad26.COV2.S at low or high dose, single or two shots; a few received placebo; per-sample allocation not given. At day 63 after the first vaccine or placebo injection, samples were drawn. On this clone: Its antigen is unknown.

Repertoires were generated with immunoSEQ multiplex PCR, while TCRdb's copy carries only in-frame clones and drops some. The sample carries some 390,000 clones, about 85% recorded once. This material consisted of peripheral blood, taken in a trial of Ad26.COV2.S vaccine versus placebo. The TCR originated in a person between 18 and 65 years old who received the Ad26.COV2.S COVID-19 vaccine or a placebo.

The CDR3 coding sequence is TGTGCCAGCAGCCGGGGACGGGATAATGAAAAACTGTTTTTT. It encodes CASSRGRDNEKLFF. V usage is TRBV3-1 (or the pseudogene TRBV3-2) and J usage is TRBJ1-4, with D perhaps TRBD1 (5 bases). Germline loops: CDR1 LGHDT, CDR2 YNNKEL (reference sequence). The CDR3 runs 14 residues. Deletions cut 4 bases from V and 4 bases from J, with 10 bases between.